This is a list of T cell receptor beta chains from one sample in a study of regulatory T cells in long-lasting Graves disease. A single record per CDR3 protein comes from TCRdb applying MiXCR to the multiplex PCR reads. The sample shows 360,000 or so distinct CDR3 sequences, around 16% of them seen only once. Another study also made use of these data, one on T cells in Graves' hyperthyroidism and ophthalmopathy.

Sequenced material: peripheral blood mononuclear cells (PBMCs), taken at new diagnosis, from a patient treated with antithyroid drugs. These receptors were collected from a woman in her late teens or twenties with Graves disease. Both conserved end residues are part of each CDR3. Fields, in order: CDR3 length, D gene, clone size, J gene, V gene, CDR3 protein, CDR3 DNA. A D gene is named only where the DNA matches it firmly. A row's size may be missing; if present it is once, few, many or a size class.

12	TRBD1	-	TRBJ1-1	TRBV29-1	CSVGGADREAFF	TGCAGCGTTGGGGGGGCGGACAGGGAAGCTTTCTTT
14	-	many	TRBJ2-5	TRBV10-3	CAISSRGIWETQYF	TGTGCCATCAGCTCCAGGGGTATTTGGGAGACCCAGTACTTC
14	-	many	TRBJ1-1	TRBV5-1	CASRPRPANTEAFF	TGCGCCAGCAGGCCCCGCCCCGCGAACACTGAAGCTTTCTTT
15	-	few	TRBJ1-5	TRBV5-8	CASSVEPWGNQPQHF	TGTGCCAGCAGCGTAGAGCCGTGGGGCAATCAGCCCCAGCATTTT
14	-	-	TRBJ2-6	TRBV10-1	CTSSDSSGANVLTF	TGCACCAGCAGTGACAGCTCTGGGGCCAACGTCCTGACTTTC
13	-	many	TRBJ1-1	TRBV12-3/TRBV12-4	CASSFQPNAEAFF	TGTGCCAGCAGTTTCCAGCCGAACGCTGAAGCTTTCTTT
14	-	many	TRBJ2-3	TRBV20-1	CSARDPLSTDTQYF	TGCAGTGCTAGAGACCCGCTCAGCACAGATACGCAGTATTTT
15	-	many	TRBJ2-1	TRBV20-1	CSAARGAAHYNEQFF	TGCAGTGCTGCCCGGGGAGCGGCCCATTACAATGAGCAGTTCTTC
14	TRBD1	many	TRBJ2-7	TRBV18	CASSLQSTGNEQYF	TGTGCCAGCTCACTTCAATCGACAGGGAACGAGCAGTACTTC
14	-	many	TRBJ1-2	TRBV20-1	CSARGPGSKDGYTF	TGCAGTGCTAGGGGGCCCGGGTCAAAGGATGGCTACACCTTC
16	TRBD2	many	TRBJ2-2	TRBV11-2	CASSYGLAGNTGELFF	TGCGCCAGCAGCTATGGACTAGCGGGGAACACCGGGGAGCTGTTTTTT
17	-	-	TRBJ1-3	TRBV18	CASSPSGGRSSGNTIYF	TGTGCCAGCTCACCAAGCGGGGGCAGAAGCTCTGGAAACACCATATATTTT
14	TRBD1	many	TRBJ2-2	TRBV3-1	CASSYRGHVGELFF	TGTGCCAGCAGCTACAGGGGGCATGTCGGGGAGCTGTTTTTT
13	-	many	TRBJ2-2	TRBV29-1	CSVVRGGTGELFF	TGCAGCGTTGTGAGGGGTGGTACCGGGGAGCTGTTTTTT
16	-	-	TRBJ2-1	TRBV14	CASSQDWGDIGNEQFF	TGTGCCAGCAGCCAAGATTGGGGGGACATCGGCAATGAGCAGTTCTTC
13	TRBD2	-	TRBJ2-1	TRBV19	CASSMGGIAEQFF	TGTGCCAGTAGTATGGGGGGGATCGCTGAGCAGTTCTTC
14	-	many	TRBJ2-1	TRBV3-1	CASSQGRVKNEQFF	TGTGCCAGCAGCCAAGGGCGGGTTAAAAATGAGCAGTTCTTC
15	-	many	TRBJ2-4	TRBV20-1	CSARGGGTGSGIQYF	TGCAGTGCTAGAGGAGGGGGTACAGGGTCGGGCATTCAGTACTTC
15	TRBD1	many	TRBJ2-5	TRBV20-1	CSATAPRDRGETQYF	TGCAGTGCAACCGCACCCCGGGACAGGGGAGAGACCCAGTACTTC
15	-	many	TRBJ1-1	TRBV6-5	CASSYSSRGNTEAFF	TGTGCCAGCAGTTACTCGTCCCGGGGGAACACTGAAGCTTTCTTT
16	TRBD2	many	TRBJ2-7	TRBV20-1	CSATPSGTSGPGEQYF	TGCAGTGCCACCCCCAGCGGGACTAGCGGGCCGGGGGAGCAGTACTTC
16	-	-	TRBJ2-2	TRBV4-2	CASSQDRGLETGELFF	TGTGCCAGCAGCCAAGATCGGGGGTTGGAAACCGGGGAGCTGTTTTTT
13	-	-	TRBJ2-7	TRBV7-2	CASSLAVEGDRYF	TGTGCCAGCAGCTTAGCCGTAGAGGGGGATCGGTACTTC
16	-	many	TRBJ2-3	TRBV20-1	CSARDLGGPSWDTQYF	TGCAGTGCTAGAGATTTGGGCGGTCCCTCGTGGGATACGCAGTATTTT
17	-	few	TRBJ1-2	TRBV5-4	CASSFQVRDAANYGYTF	TGTGCCAGCAGCTTTCAGGTTCGGGACGCCGCTAACTATGGCTACACCTTC
17	TRBD1	few	TRBJ1-5	TRBV7-8	CASNSGGGGRINQPQHF	TGTGCCAGCAACTCAGGGGGTGGTGGGAGGATCAATCAGCCCCAGCATTTT
15	-	many	TRBJ2-2	TRBV30	CAWRTDSRDTGELFF	TGTGCCTGGAGGACCGACAGCCGTGACACCGGGGAGCTGTTTTTT
14	-	many	TRBJ2-6	TRBV28	CASSFPAGANVLTF	TGTGCCAGCAGTTTCCCTGCTGGGGCCAACGTCCTGACTTTC
17	TRBD1	-	TRBJ1-6	TRBV4-1	CASSSQTGGIYNSPLHF	TGCGCCAGCAGCTCCCAAACAGGGGGCATATATAATTCACCCCTCCACTTT
15	TRBD2	many	TRBJ2-5	TRBV10-1	CASRTKGLAPETQYF	TGCGCCAGCAGGACTAAAGGACTAGCTCCCGAGACCCAGTACTTC
15	-	few	TRBJ2-7	TRBV12-3/TRBV12-4	CASSREPGLSYEQYF	TGTGCCAGCAGCCGAGAACCGGGGCTGAGTTACGAGCAGTACTTC
15	TRBD1	many	TRBJ2-7	TRBV28	CASRGGTGTFYEQYF	TGTGCCAGCAGGGGCGGGACAGGGACCTTCTACGAGCAGTACTTC
15	TRBD1	-	TRBJ1-1	TRBV4-3	CASRLRDSMNTEGFF	TGCGCCAGCAGACTAAGGGACAGTATGAACACTGAAGGTTTCTTT
15	TRBD1	many	TRBJ2-7	TRBV20-1	CSARKQGQDKGEQYF	TGCAGTGCTAGAAAACAGGGACAGGACAAAGGGGAGCAGTACTTC
18	TRBD2	-	TRBJ2-1	TRBV6-1	CASSRRRQTSGGGGEQFF	TGTGCCAGCAGTCGCCGAAGACAAACTAGCGGGGGCGGGGGTGAGCAGTTCTTC
14	TRBD2	many	TRBJ2-5	TRBV5-6	CASSFRTRQETQYF	TGTGCCAGCAGCTTTCGGACTAGACAAGAGACCCAGTACTTC
13	-	many	TRBJ2-5	TRBV20-1	CSANLEVIETQYF	TGCAGTGCCAACCTGGAAGTTATAGAGACCCAGTACTTC
20	TRBD1	many	TRBJ2-1	TRBV29-1	CSVGYGTGGLVTVSYNEQFF	TGCAGCGTTGGCTATGGGACAGGGGGCCTAGTCACTGTGTCCTACAATGAGCAGTTCTTC
14	TRBD1	once	TRBJ1-1	TRBV27	CASSPGTGGPEAFF	TGTGCCAGCAGTCCAGGGACAGGGGGCCCTGAAGCTTTCTTT
19	TRBD1	many	TRBJ2-2	TRBV10-3	CAISGWLIGTGANTGELFF	TGTGCCATCAGTGGCTGGCTAATCGGGACAGGGGCGAACACCGGGGAGCTGTTTTTT
17	-	many	TRBJ2-6	TRBV12-3/TRBV12-4	CASSPMDTISGANVLTF	TGTGCCAGCAGTCCCATGGACACCATCTCTGGGGCCAACGTCCTGACTTTC